Shown below are 18 T cell receptor beta chains from a single sample sequenced in a study of human T cells and chemical hapten exposure. Time point meaning: patch test 1, 2 weeks after DPC sensitization. Treatment of the sample: therapeutic diphenylcyclopropenone sensitization with weekly scalp DPC. TCRdb used MiXCR to reprocess the RACE reads, holding one entry per CDR3 protein. In the table there are around 71,000 distinct CDR3 sequences, around 9.8% of which are singletons. This specimen was whole blood, taken in connection with sensitization to the hapten diphenylcyclopropenone (DPC). These receptors came from a woman aged 40 to 49 with alopecia areata. Some clones in this sample may be carry-over from other donors' samples.

About this clonotype itself: It may be a read error: a sequence one base away is much more abundant. The V and J genes are TRBV5-1 and TRBJ2-3; D perhaps matches TRBD1 (6 bases). Germline V CDR1 and CDR2: SGHRS, YFSETQ. CDR3 length equals 13 residues. CDR3 residues: CPSSFSGADTQYF. In DNA form, the CDR3 reads TGCCCCAGCAGCTTCTCAGGGGCAGATACGCAGTATTTT.

This clonotype occurred many times. The J gene is TRBJ1-6, the V gene TRBV7-3; the match to TRBD1 covers 7 bases. The junction had 0 bases not matched to a gene; V was cut back by 2 bases and J by 5 bases. This CDR3 is 14 amino acids long. The germline V gene encodes CDR1 SGHTA and CDR2 FQGTGA. The CDR3 nucleotides read TGTGCCAGCAGCTTACAGGGGGATAATTCACCCCTCCACTTT. It yields the protein CASSLQGDNSPLHF.

The chain links TRBV7-2 to TRBJ2-3; tentative D call: TRBD2 (6 bases). Germline V gene sequence: CDR1 SGHTA, CDR2 FQGNSA. This CDR3 region has 14 residues. The ends were cut back, 5 bases at V and 0 bases at J, with 9 bases in the middle. The CDR3 DNA follows: TGTGCCAGCAGCCTTAGCGGTAGCACAGATACGCAGTATTTT. As protein: CASSLSGSTDTQYF.

Ten or more counts support this clonotype. The gene calls are TRBV24-1 and TRBJ2-1, with TRBD2 matching over 8 bases. After removal of 7 bases from V and 8 bases from J, the junction contained 3 bases not matched to a gene. CDR1 is KGHDR, CDR2 SFDVKD, per germline. The CDR3 covers 12 residues. CDR3: CATRAGGDEQFF. CDR3 in DNA: TGTGCCACCAGGGCGGGGGGCGATGAGCAGTTCTTC.

The table lists this clonotype with many counts. The chain employs TRBV18 and TRBJ1-1; 7 bases are shared with TRBD1. After removal of 3 bases from V and 0 bases from J, the junction contained 4 bases not matched to a gene. The CDR3 is made up of 15 amino acids. Germline-derived CDR1 and CDR2 are KGHSH and LQKENI. The CDR3 sequence is CASSPTGQLNTEAFF. The CDR3, as DNA: TGTGCCAGCTCACCGACGGGACAGCTGAACACTGAAGCTTTCTTT.

This clonotype was seen only a few times. V and J are TRBV20-1 and TRBJ2-1, with D maybe TRBD1 (6 bases). CDR3 length: 14 residues. Trimming stripped 4 bases from V and 2 bases from J, with 12 bases between. In germline, CDR1 is DFQATT, CDR2 SNEGSKA (reference sequence). The CDR3 nucleotides read TGCAGTGCTATACCGACAGGTCCCTACAATGAGCAGTTCTTC. This translates into CSAIPTGPYNEQFF.

This clonotype was seen many times. J is TRBJ2-2 and V is TRBV27; perhaps TRBD2 as D (5 bases). V was clipped by 1 base and J by 6 bases, with 12 bases between them. In germline, CDR1 is MNHEY, CDR2 SMNVEV (reference sequence). The CDR3 runs 15 residues. The CDR3 sequence: CASSLLLRGSGELFF. DNA for the CDR3: TGTGCCAGCAGTTTATTACTTAGAGGGTCCGGGGAGCTGTTTTTT.

With regard to this clonotype: One base away lies a much larger clone, so this may be a sequencing read error. V and J are TRBV28 and TRBJ1-1; the D is unclear. V shed 4 bases and J shed 7 bases, with 13 bases lying between them. This CDR3 is built from 13 residues. The germline CDR1 and CDR2 sequences are MDHEN and SYDVKM. CDR3 amino acids: CASSSSLSNEAFF. The CDR3 DNA reads TGTGCCAGCAGTTCGAGCTTGAGTAATGAAGCTTTCTTT. Looking up the rest from reference TRBV28 and TRBJ1-1 gives the full variable domain: DVKVTQSSRYLVKRTGEKVFLECVQDMDHENMFWYRQDPGLGLRLIYFSYDVKMKEKGDIPEGYSVSREKKERFSLILESASTNQTSMYLCASSSSLSNEAFFGQGTRLTVV.

The rearrangement uses TRBV28 and TRBJ2-1; D is perhaps TRBD1 or TRBD2 (5 bases each). The V and J ends lost 3 bases and 4 bases respectively, with 13 bases between them. The CDR3 is 15 amino acids. Germline CDR1 MDHEN, CDR2 SYDVKM. DNA of the CDR3: TGTGCCAGCAGTTTGGCAGGGACGGGATACAATGAGCAGTTCTTC. It is translated as CASSLAGTGYNEQFF. Full variable domain (missing parts from reference TRBV28 and TRBJ2-1): DVKVTQSSRYLVKRTGEKVFLECVQDMDHENMFWYRQDPGLGLRLIYFSYDVKMKEKGDIPEGYSVSREKKERFSLILESASTNQTSMYLCASSLAGTGYNEQFFGPGTRLTVL.

There are a few counts of this clonotype. V usage is TRBV12-3 or TRBV12-4 and J usage is TRBJ2-3; possible D gene TRBD2, 5 bases. V was clipped by 2 bases and J by 2 bases, with 14 bases between them. This CDR3 is built from 16 residues. CDR3 nucleotide sequence: TGTGCCAGCAGTTTACCGGGAACCCTACACACAGATACGCAGTATTTT. It translates to CASSLPGTLHTDTQYF.

This sequence joins TRBV10-1 and TRBJ2-1; TRBD1 matches at 8 bases. With V trimmed by 5 bases and J by 4 bases, 7 bases remained unmatched. Germline V lookup: CDR1 WNHNN, CDR2 SYGVQD (reference sequence). CDR3 length equals 15 residues. CDR3 region: CASSYAGTGYNEQFF. CDR3 sequence (DNA): TGCGCCAGCAGTTACGCCGGGACAGGTTACAATGAGCAGTTCTTC.

V usage is TRBV28 and J usage is TRBJ1-3; D ambiguous. Germline loops: CDR1 MDHEN, CDR2 SYDVKM. Trimming stripped 2 bases from V and 4 bases from J, with 12 bases between. The CDR3 has 15 residues. Here the CDR3 reads CASSLGPFSGNTIYF. CDR3 coding DNA: TGTGCCAGCAGTTTAGGTCCGTTTTCCGGAAACACCATATATTTT. The full variable domain, in which reference TRBV28 and TRBJ1-3 provide the parts outside the CDR3, is DVKVTQSSRYLVKRTGEKVFLECVQDMDHENMFWYRQDPGLGLRLIYFSYDVKMKEKGDIPEGYSVSREKKERFSLILESASTNQTSMYLCASSLGPFSGNTIYFGEGSWLTVV.

The rearrangement uses TRBV10-3 and TRBJ2-2, with D hard to call. The germline CDR1 and CDR2 sequences are ENHRY and SYGVKD. Between the trimmed V and J ends, which lost 5 bases and 3 bases, there was a span of 1 base. This CDR3 has 11 residues. CDR3 in amino acids: CAISYTGELFF. CDR3 bases: TGTGCCATCAGTTACACCGGGGAGCTGTTTTTT.

Regarding this clonotype: A read error may be the cause here, since a much bigger clone is one base away. This sequence joins TRBV5-1 and TRBJ1-1; D gene ambiguous. V lost 4 bases and J 5 bases, leaving 12 bases between the germline ends. This CDR3 contains 13 residues. Per the germline V gene, CDR1 is SGHRS and CDR2 is YFSETQ. Written as DNA, the CDR3 is TGCGCCAGCAGCAGCCCCATTGTGACTGAAGCTTTCTTT. Translated, it gives CASSSPIVTEAFF.

The chain uses TRBV6-2 or TRBV6-3 and TRBJ2-1; 11 nucleotides line up with TRBD2. The CDR3 sequence is 16 residues long. The J segment lost 9 bases and the V segment lost 3 bases, leaving 10 bases of the junction unmatched. In germline, CDR1 is MNHEY, CDR2 SVGEGT. The CDR3 loop is CASSYSGGGPTREQFF. CDR3 coding DNA: TGTGCCAGCAGTTATAGCGGGGGGGGACCTACTCGTGAGCAGTTCTTC.

The chain is built from TRBV4-3 and TRBJ1-4; 7 positions agree with TRBD1. Germline V lookup: CDR1 LGHNA, CDR2 YSLEER. V trimming: 0 bases; J trimming: 10 bases; junction bases outside the gene matches: 8. The CDR3 is 15 amino acids. CDR3 coding DNA: TGCGCCAGCAGCCAAGACCGGCAGGGGGGCGGAAAACTGTTTTTT. This gives the protein CASSQDRQGGGKLFF.

The count of this clonotype is one. One junction end does not reproduce the germline sequence, and a read error may be involved. The chain uses TRBV24-1 and TRBJ1-2; D unresolved. This CDR3 comprises 12 residues. CDR1 is KGHDR, CDR2 SFDVKD, per germline. CDR3 in amino acids: CATGSVLYGCTF. DNA for the CDR3: TGTGCCACCGGTTCCGTCCTCTATGGCTGCACCTTC.

This clonotype has at least ten counts. This rearrangement joins TRBV18 to TRBJ1-1; no firm D call. This CDR3 has 15 residues. V lost 2 bases and J lost 0, with 10 bases in between. Germline V gene sequence: CDR1 KGHSH, CDR2 LQKENI. The CDR3 protein is CASSPMREMNTEAFF. The CDR3 DNA is TGTGCCAGCTCACCAATGAGGGAGATGAACACTGAAGCTTTCTTT.